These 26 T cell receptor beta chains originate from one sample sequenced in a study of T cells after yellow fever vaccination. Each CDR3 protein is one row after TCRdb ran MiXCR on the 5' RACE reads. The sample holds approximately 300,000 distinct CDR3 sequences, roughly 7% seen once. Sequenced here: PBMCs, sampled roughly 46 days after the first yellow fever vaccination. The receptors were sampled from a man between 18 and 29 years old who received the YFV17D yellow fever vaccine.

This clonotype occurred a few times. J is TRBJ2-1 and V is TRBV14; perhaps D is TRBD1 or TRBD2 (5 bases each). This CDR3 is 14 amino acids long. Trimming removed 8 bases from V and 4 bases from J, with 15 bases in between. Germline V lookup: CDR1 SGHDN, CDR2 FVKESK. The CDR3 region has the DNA TGTGCCAGCTCAGCCGAGTGGGGGTACAATGAGCAGTTCTTC. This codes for CASSAEWGYNEQFF.

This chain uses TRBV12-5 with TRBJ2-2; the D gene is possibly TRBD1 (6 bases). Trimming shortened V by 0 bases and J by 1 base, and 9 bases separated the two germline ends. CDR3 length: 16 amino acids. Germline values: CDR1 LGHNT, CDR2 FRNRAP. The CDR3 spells CASGLVGTLNTGELFF. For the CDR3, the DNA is TGTGCTAGTGGTTTGGTCGGGACATTGAACACCGGGGAGCTGTTTTTT.

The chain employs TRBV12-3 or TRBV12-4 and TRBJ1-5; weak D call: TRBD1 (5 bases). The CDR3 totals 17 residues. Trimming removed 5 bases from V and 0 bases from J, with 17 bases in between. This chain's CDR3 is CASSPDDSFYSNQPQHF. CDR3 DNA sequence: TGTGCCAGCAGTCCCGATGACAGTTTCTATAGCAATCAGCCCCAGCATTTT.

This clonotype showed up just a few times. The CDR3 reads CASSDSSGPDTQYF. CDR3 nucleotide sequence: TGTGCCAGCAGCGACTCTAGCGGGCCTGATACGCAGTATTTT. The chain is built from TRBV5-5 and TRBJ2-3; 8 bases fit TRBD2. Looked up from germline, CDR1 is SGHKS and CDR2 is YYEKEE (reference sequence). This CDR3 region has 14 residues. J was trimmed by 6 bases and V by 4 bases; bases with no gene match: 7. The full variable domain, completed using reference TRBV5-5 and TRBJ2-3, is DAGVTQSPTHLIKTRGQQVTLRCSPISGHKSVSWYQQVLGQGPQFIFQYYEKEERGRGNFPDRFSARQFPNYSSELNVNALLLGDSALYLCASSDSSGPDTQYFGPGTRLTVL.

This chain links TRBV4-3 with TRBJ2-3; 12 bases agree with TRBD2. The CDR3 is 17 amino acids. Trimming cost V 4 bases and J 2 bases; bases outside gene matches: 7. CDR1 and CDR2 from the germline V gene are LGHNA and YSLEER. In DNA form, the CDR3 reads TGCGCCAGCAGCCCAGCCGGGACTAGCGGGTTCACAGATACGCAGTATTTT. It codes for CASSPAGTSGFTDTQYF.

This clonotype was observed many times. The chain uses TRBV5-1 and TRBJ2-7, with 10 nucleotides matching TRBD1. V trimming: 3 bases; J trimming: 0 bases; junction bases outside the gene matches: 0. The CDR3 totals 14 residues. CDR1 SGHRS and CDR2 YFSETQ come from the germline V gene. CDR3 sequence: CASSWTGGSYEQYF. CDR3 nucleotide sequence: TGCGCCAGCAGCTGGACAGGGGGCTCCTACGAGCAGTACTTC.

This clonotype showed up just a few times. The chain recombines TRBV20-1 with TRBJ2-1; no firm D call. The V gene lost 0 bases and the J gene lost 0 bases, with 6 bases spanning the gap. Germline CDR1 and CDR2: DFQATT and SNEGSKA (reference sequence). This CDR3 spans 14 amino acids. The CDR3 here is CSARDKSSYNEQFF. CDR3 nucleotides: TGCAGTGCTAGAGATAAGAGCTCCTACAATGAGCAGTTCTTC.

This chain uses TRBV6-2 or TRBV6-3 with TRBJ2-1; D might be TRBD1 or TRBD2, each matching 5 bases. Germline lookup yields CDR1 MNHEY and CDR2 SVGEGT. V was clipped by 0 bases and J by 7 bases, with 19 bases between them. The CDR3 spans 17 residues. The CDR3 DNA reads TGTGCCAGCAGTTACTCGACCTTGTCGAAGAGGGGAAATGAGCAGTTCTTC. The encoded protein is CASSYSTLSKRGNEQFF.

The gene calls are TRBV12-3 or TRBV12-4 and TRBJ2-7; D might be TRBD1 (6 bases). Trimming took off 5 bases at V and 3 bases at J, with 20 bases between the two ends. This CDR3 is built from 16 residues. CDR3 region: CASSAGQPINSYEQYF. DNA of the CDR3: TGTGCCAGCAGTGCCGGACAGCCCATCAATAGCTACGAGCAGTACTTC.

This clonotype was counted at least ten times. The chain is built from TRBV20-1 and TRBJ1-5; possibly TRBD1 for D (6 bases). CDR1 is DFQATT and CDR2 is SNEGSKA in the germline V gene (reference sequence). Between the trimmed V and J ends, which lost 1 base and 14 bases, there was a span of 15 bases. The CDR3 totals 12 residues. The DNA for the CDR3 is TGCAGTGCTAGAGGGCAGGGGCCCCGAAAGCATTTT. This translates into CSARGQGPRKHF.

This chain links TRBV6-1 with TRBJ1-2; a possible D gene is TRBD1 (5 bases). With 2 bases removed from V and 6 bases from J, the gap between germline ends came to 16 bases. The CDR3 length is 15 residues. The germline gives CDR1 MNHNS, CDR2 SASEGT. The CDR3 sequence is CASSEIPAGSHGYTF. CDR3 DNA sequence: TGTGCCAGCAGTGAAATCCCCGCAGGGAGCCATGGCTACACCTTC.

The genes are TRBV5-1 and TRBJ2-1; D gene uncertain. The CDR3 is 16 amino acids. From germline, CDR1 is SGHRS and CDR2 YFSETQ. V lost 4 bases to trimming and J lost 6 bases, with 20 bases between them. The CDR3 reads CASSQAGMSDFNEQFF. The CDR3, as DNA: TGCGCCAGCAGCCAGGCAGGTATGTCAGATTTCAATGAGCAGTTCTTC.

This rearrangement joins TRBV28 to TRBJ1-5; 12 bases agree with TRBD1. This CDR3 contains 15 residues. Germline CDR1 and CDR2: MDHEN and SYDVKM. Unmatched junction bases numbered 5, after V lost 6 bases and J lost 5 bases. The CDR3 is CASSSGQGAHQPQHF. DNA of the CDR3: TGTGCCAGCAGCTCGGGACAGGGGGCCCATCAGCCCCAGCATTTT.

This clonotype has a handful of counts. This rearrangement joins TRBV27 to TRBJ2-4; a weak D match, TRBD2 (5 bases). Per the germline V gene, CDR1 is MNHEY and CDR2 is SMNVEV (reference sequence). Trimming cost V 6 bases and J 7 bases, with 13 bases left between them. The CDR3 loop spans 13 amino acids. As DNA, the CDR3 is TGTGCCAGCAGCACCGGGAACCGCAACATTCAGTACTTC. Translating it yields CASSTGNRNIQYF.

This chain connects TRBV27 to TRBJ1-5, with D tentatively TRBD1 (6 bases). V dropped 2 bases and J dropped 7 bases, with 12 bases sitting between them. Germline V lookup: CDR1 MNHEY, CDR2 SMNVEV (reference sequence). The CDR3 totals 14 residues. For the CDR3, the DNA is TGTGCCAGCAGTTTAAGGGAGGGGGTACAGCCCCAGCATTTT. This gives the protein CASSLREGVQPQHF.

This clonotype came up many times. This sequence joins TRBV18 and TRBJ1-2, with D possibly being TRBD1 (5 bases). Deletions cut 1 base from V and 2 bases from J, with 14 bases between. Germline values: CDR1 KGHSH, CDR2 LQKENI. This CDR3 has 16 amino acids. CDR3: CASSPLQVIKNYGYTF. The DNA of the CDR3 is TGTGCCAGCTCACCACTACAGGTGATCAAGAACTATGGCTACACCTTC.

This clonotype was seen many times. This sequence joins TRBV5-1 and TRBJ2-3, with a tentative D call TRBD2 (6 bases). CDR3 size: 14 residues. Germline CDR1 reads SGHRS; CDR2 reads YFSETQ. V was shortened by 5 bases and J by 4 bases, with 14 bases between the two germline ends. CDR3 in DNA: TGCGCCAGCAGGGCAGCGGGCGGAGCAGATACGCAGTATTTT. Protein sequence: CASRAAGGADTQYF. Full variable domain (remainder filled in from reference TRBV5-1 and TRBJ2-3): KAGVTQTPRYLIKTRGQQVTLSCSPISGHRSVSWYQQTPGQGLQFLFEYFSETQRNKGNFPGRFSGRQFSNSRSEMNVSTLELGDSALYLCASRAAGGADTQYFGPGTRLTVL.

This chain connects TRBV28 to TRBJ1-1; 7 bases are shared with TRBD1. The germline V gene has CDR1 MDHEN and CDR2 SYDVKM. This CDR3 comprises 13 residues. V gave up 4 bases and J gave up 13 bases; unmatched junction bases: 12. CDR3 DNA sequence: TGTGCCAGCAGTTCTAACAGGGGTCGAGAGGATTTCTTT. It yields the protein CASSSNRGREDFF.

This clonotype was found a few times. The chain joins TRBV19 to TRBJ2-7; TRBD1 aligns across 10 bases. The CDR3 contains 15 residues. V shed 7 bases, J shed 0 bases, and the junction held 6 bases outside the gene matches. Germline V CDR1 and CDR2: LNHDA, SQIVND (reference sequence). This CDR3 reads CASIPGTGASYEQYV. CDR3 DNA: TGTGCCAGTATCCCCGGGACAGGGGCCTCCTACGAGCAGTACGTC.

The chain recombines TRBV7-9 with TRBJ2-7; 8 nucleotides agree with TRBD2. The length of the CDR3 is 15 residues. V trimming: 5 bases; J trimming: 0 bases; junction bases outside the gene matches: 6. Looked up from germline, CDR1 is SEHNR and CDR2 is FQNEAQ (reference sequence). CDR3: CASSPGGTSSYEQYF. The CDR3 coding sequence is TGTGCCAGCAGCCCAGGTGGGACTAGCTCCTACGAGCAGTACTTC.

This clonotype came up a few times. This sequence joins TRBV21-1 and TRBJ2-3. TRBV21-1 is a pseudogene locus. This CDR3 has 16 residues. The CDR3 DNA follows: TGTGCCAGCAGCAACAGGGCCTTATCTAGCACAGATACGCAGTATTTT. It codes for CASSNRALSSTDTQYF.

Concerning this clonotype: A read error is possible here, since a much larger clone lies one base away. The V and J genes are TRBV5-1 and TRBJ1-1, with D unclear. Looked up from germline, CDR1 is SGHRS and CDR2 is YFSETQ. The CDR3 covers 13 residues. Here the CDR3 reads CASSIGSNSEAFF. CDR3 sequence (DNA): TGCGCCAGCAGCATAGGCTCGAACTCTGAAGCTTTCTTT.

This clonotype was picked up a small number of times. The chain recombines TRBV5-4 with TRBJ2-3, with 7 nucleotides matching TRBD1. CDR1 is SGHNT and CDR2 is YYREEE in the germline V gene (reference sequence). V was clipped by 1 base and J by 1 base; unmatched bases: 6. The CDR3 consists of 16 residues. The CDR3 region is CASSLSPGQGTDTQYF. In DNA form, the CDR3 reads TGTGCCAGCAGCTTGTCACCCGGACAGGGCACAGATACGCAGTATTTT.

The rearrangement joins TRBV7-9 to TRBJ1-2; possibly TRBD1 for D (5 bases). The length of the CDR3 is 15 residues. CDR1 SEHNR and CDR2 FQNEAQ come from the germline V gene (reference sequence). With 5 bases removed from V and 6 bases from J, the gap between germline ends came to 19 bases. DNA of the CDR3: TGTGCCAGCAGCGCCTGGGGCATCAGAAATCATGGCTACACCTTC. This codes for CASSAWGIRNHGYTF.

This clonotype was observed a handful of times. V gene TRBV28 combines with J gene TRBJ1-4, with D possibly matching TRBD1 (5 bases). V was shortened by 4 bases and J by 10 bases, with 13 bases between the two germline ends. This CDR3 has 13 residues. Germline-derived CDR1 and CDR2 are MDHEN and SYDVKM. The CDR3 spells CASSSGNDGKLFF. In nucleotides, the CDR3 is TGTGCCAGCAGTTCAGGGAATGACGGAAAACTGTTTTTT.

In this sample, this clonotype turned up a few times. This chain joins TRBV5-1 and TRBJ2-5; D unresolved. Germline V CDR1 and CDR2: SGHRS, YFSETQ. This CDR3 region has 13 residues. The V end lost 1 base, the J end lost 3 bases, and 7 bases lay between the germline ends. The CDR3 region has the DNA TGCGCCAGCAGCTTGTTAGGCAAAGAGACCCAGTACTTC. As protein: CASSLLGKETQYF.